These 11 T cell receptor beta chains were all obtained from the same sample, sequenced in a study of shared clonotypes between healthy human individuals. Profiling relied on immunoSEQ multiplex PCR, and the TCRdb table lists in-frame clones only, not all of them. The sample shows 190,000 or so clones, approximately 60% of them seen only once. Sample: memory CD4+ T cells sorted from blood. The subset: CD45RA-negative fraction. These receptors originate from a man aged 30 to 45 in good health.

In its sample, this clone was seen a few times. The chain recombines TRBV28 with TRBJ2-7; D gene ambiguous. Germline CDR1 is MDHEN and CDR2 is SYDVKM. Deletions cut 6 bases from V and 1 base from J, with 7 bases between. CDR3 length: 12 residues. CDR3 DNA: TGTGCCAGCAGGGCACCATCCTACGAGCAGTACTTC. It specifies CASRAPSYEQYF.

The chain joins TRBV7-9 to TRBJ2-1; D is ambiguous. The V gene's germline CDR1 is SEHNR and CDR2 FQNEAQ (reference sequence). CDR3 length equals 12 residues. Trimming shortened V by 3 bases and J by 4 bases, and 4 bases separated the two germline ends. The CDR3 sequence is CASSLDYNEQFF. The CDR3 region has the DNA TGTGCCAGCAGCTTGGATTACAATGAGCAGTTCTTC.

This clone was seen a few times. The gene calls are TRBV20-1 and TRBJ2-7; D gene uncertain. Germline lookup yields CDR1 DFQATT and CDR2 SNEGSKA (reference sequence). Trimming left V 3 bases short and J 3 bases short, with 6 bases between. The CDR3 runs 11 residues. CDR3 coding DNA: TGCAGTGCTAGCTTACGCTACGAGCAGTACTTC. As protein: CSASLRYEQYF.

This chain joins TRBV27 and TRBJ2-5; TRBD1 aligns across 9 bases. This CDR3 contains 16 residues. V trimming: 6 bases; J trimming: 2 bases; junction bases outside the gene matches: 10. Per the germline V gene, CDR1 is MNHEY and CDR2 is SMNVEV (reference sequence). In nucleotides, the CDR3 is TGTGCCAGCAGCCCCATGGGACAGGGAAGGCAAGAGACCCAGTACTTC. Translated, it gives CASSPMGQGRQETQYF.

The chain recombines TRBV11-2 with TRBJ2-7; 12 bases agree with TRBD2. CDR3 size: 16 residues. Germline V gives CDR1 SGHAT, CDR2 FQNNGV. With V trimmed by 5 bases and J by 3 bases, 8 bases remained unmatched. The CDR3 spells CASSLGLAGLGYEQYF. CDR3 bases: TGTGCCAGCAGCCTCGGACTAGCGGGATTGGGCTACGAGCAGTACTTC.

CDR3 nucleotide sequence: TGTGCCAGCAGCCTCGACAGCTCCTACAATGAGCAGTTCTTC. Amino acids: CASSLDSSYNEQFF. The gene calls are TRBV7-2 and TRBJ2-1; TRBD1 is a possible D gene (5 bases). The V end lost 5 bases, the J end lost 0 bases, and 8 bases lay between the germline ends. The CDR3 has 14 amino acids. Germline CDR1 and CDR2: SGHTA and FQGNSA.

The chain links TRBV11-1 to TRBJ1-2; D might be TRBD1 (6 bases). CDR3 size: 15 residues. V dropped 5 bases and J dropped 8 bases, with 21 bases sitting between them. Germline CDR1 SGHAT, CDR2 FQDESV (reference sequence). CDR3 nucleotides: TGTGCCAGCAGCCGCAACCCAGGGACAAAGGGGGGCTACACCTTC. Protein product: CASSRNPGTKGGYTF.

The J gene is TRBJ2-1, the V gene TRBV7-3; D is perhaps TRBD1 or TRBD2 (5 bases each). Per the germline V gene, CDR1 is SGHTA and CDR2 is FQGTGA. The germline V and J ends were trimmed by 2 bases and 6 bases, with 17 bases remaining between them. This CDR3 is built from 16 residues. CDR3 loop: CASSLRRDGGTNEQFF. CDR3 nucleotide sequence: TGTGCCAGCAGCTTACGCCGGGACGGAGGAACCAATGAGCAGTTCTTC. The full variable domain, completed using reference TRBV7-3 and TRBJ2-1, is GAGVSQTPSNKVTEKGKYVELRCDPISGHTALYWYRQSLGQGPEFLIYFQGTGAADDSGLPNDRFFAVRPEGSVSTLKIQRTERGDSAVYLCASSLRRDGGTNEQFFGPGTRLTVL.

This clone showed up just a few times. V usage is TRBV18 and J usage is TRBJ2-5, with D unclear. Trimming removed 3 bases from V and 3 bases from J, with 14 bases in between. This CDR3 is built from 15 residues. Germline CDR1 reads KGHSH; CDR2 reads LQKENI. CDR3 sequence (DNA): TGTGCCAGCTCACCCATTCCTGACCCCGAAGAGACCCAGTACTTC. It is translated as CASSPIPDPEETQYF.

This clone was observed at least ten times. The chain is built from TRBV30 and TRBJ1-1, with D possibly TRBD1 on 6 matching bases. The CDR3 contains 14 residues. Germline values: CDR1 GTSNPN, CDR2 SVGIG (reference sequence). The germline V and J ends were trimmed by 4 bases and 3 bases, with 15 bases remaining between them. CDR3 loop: CAWKIQGLYTEAFF. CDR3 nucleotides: TGTGCCTGGAAAATACAGGGTTTGTACACTGAAGCTTTCTTT. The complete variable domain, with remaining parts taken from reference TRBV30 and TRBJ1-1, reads SQTIHQWPATLVQPVGSPLSLECTVEGTSNPNLYWYRQAAGRGLQLLFYSVGIGQISSEVPQNLSASRPQDRQFILSSKKLLLSDSGFYLCAWKIQGLYTEAFFGQGTRLTVV.

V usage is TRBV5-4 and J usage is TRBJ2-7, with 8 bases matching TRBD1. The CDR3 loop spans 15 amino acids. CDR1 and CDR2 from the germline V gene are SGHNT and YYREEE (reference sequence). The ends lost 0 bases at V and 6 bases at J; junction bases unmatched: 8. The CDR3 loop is CASSLGGQGTGEQYF. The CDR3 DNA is TGTGCCAGCAGCTTGGGTGGACAGGGAACTGGCGAGCAGTACTTC.